This TCR beta chain comes out of a study of T cells in Graves' hyperthyroidism and ophthalmopathy. Overall study results and limits: Before onset, ophthalmopathy was predicted by the model a median roughly six months earlier. Expanded thyroid clonotypes (above 0.001) were mostly also found in blood.

Amplified TCR beta CDR3 regions derived from RNA transcripts. The HTBI primer set served for first-round RT-PCR of the TCR CDR3. MiXCR, applied by TCRdb to the multiplex PCR reads, yields one record per CDR3 protein. This table holds about 380,000 distinct CDR3 sequences, about 18% found once. The sample holds a few counts of this clonotype. Its antigen remains unidentified. Thyroid ultrasound, orbital computed tomography, clinical symptoms, and serum thyroxine and TRAb underpinned diagnoses. Fresh peripheral blood, 7.5 to 10 ml, yielded the PBMCs. Sequencing input: blood. This TCR was sampled from a man younger than 35 with Graves' ophthalmopathy.

The CDR3 region has the DNA TGTGCCAGCAGTCGCCCCGGGACAGGGGGTAGTGGCTACACCTTC. Translation: CASSRPGTGGSGYTF. The chain recombines TRBV28 with TRBJ1-2; 11 bases agree with TRBD1. V dropped 5 bases and J dropped 7; count of bases not matched to a gene: 9. This CDR3 contains 15 residues. Looked up from germline, CDR1 is MDHEN and CDR2 is SYDVKM.